The clone carrying this T cell receptor (beta chain) was picked up many times. The data were taken from a study of T-cell reconstitution after alpha-beta-depleted transplantation in children. CDR3 length: 13 amino acids. Trimming cost V 2 bases and J 6 bases; bases outside gene matches: 1. Germline assignment: CDR1 DFQATT and CDR2 SNEGSKA (reference sequence). This sample's TCRbeta library carried unique molecular identifier barcodes. TCRdb reprocessed the PCR reads via MiXCR and lists one record per CDR3 protein. This sample has some 200,000 distinct CDR3 sequences, with 8.5% to 10% found just once. This sequence originates from a human donor who donated a stem cell graft to a child with acute lymphoblastic leukemia. The chain has TRBV20-1 and TRBJ1-6, with TRBD1 matching 7 bases. This specimen was PBMCs from the stem cell graft donor, taken from the stem cell graft. CDR3: CSARQGGNSPLHF. The CDR3 DNA reads as TGCAGTGCTAGACAGGGGGGTAATTCACCCCTCCACTTT.